The 21 T cell receptor beta chains reported below all come from one sample, sequenced in a study of blood T cell repertoires in COVID-19. Here immunoSEQ multiplex PCR was the method, and the copy in TCRdb shows in-frame clones only, minus some. The table shows tens of thousands of clones, with about nine tenths occurring only once. Sequences were obtained from peripheral blood. These receptor sequences come from a human donor in a cohort sampled during active COVID-19.

CDR3 amino acids: CASSLTSLANTGELFF. DNA of the CDR3: TGTGCCAGCAGCTTAACGAGCCTCGCGAACACCGGGGAGCTGTTTTTT. This chain joins TRBV7-2 and TRBJ2-2; no definite D call. Trimming cost V 2 bases and J 0 bases, with 10 bases left between them. Per the germline V gene, CDR1 is SGHTA and CDR2 is FQGNSA. The CDR3 length is 16 residues.

In nucleotides, the CDR3 is TGTGCCAGCAGTGAAGGATGGCACTCCTATAATTCACCCCTCCACTTT. This translates into CASSEGWHSYNSPLHF. V usage is TRBV6-1 and J usage is TRBJ1-6; no definite D call. Germline V lookup: CDR1 MNHNS, CDR2 SASEGT. Trimming pared 1 base from V and 0 bases from J, leaving 7 bases between. The CDR3 is made up of 16 amino acids.

This chain connects TRBV19 to TRBJ1-1; D might be TRBD1 (6 bases). Germline V lookup: CDR1 LNHDA, CDR2 SQIVND (reference sequence). V was shortened by 4 bases and J by 4 bases, with 13 bases between the two germline ends. The CDR3 length is 14 residues. CDR3 amino acids: CASSSVQGGTEAFF. For the CDR3, the DNA is TGTGCCAGTAGTAGTGTACAAGGGGGCACTGAAGCTTTCTTT.

This clone appeared a single time. V usage is TRBV9 and J usage is TRBJ1-2; the D gene is possibly TRBD1 (6 bases). CDR3 length: 14 amino acids. CDR1 is SGDLS, CDR2 YYNGEE, per germline. Trimming left V 0 bases short and J 7 bases short, with 13 bases between. The CDR3 spells CASSVGRQGSGYTF. The CDR3, as DNA: TGTGCCAGCAGCGTAGGTCGGCAGGGGAGTGGCTACACCTTC.

CDR3 sequence reads: CAWSPRTGRAFF. The CDR3 nucleotides read TGTGCCTGGAGCCCAAGGACAGGGCGAGCTTTCTTT. This sequence joins TRBV30 and TRBJ1-1; TRBD1 matches at 8 bases. Germline V gene data show CDR1 as GTSNPN and CDR2 as SVGIG (reference sequence). The CDR3 totals 12 residues. V shed 3 bases and J 10 bases; nucleotides not matched to a gene: 7.

The chain joins TRBV6-5 to TRBJ1-1; maybe TRBD1 (5 bases). The V end was cut by 6 bases, the J end by 4 bases, with 12 bases between. The germline CDR1 and CDR2 sequences are MNHEY and SVGAGI. The CDR3 runs 13 residues. CDR3 DNA sequence: TGTGCCAGCAGAACAGGTTGGGGCACTGAAGCTTTCTTT. Protein: CASRTGWGTEAFF.

The chain couples TRBV4-1 to TRBJ1-1; D not certain. V was clipped by 4 bases and J by 0 bases, with 6 bases between them. Germline CDR1 reads MGHRA; CDR2 reads YSYEKL. This CDR3 has 13 residues. DNA of the CDR3: TGCGCCAGCAGCCCGCCTATGAACACTGAAGCTTTCTTT. Its protein is CASSPPMNTEAFF.

The rearrangement uses TRBV6-2 or TRBV6-3 and TRBJ2-5, with D possibly TRBD2 on 6 matching bases. Per germline, CDR1 MNHEY and CDR2 SVGEGT. The V end lost 0 bases, the J end lost 0 bases, and 8 bases lay between the germline ends. This CDR3 is 15 amino acids long. The CDR3 bases are TGTGCCAGCAGTTACTCTCCGGGGGACCAAGAGACCCAGTACTTC. It yields the protein CASSYSPGDQETQYF.

The chain couples TRBV11-2 to TRBJ1-1; 7 bases align to TRBD1. From germline, CDR1 is SGHAT and CDR2 FQNNGV. The CDR3 sequence is 16 residues long. V was clipped by 5 bases and J by 4 bases; unmatched bases: 13. DNA for the CDR3: TGTGCCAGCAGCCTACACACACAGGGGTTGAGCACTGAAGCTTTCTTT. Amino acids: CASSLHTQGLSTEAFF.

The rearrangement links TRBV4-3 to TRBJ1-6, with no clear D. The CDR3 extends over 15 amino acids. V was pared by 1 base and J by 2 bases, with 6 bases between. Germline-derived CDR1 and CDR2 are LGHNA and YSLEER. This CDR3 is CASSQGEAYNSPLHF. The CDR3 DNA follows: TGCGCCAGCAGCCAAGGGGAGGCCTATAATTCACCCCTCCACTTT.

This CDR3 is CASSLRGGGTGELFF. The CDR3 DNA reads TGTGCCAGCAGCTTAAGAGGGGGCGGAACCGGGGAGCTGTTTTTT. The chain joins TRBV13 to TRBJ2-2; 7 nucleotides agree with TRBD1. The V gene's germline CDR1 is PRHDT and CDR2 FYEKMQ (reference sequence). The CDR3 is made up of 15 amino acids. Unmatched junction bases numbered 5, after V lost 2 bases and J lost 5 bases.

The chain carries TRBV24-1 and TRBJ2-2, with TRBD2 matching over 13 bases. The V and J ends lost 6 bases and 5 bases, in that order; junction bases with no gene match: 2. The CDR3 extends over 15 amino acids. The V gene's germline CDR1 is KGHDR and CDR2 SFDVKD. The CDR3 loop is CATSPTSGGTGELFF. The CDR3 coding sequence is TGTGCCACCAGTCCGACTAGCGGGGGGACCGGGGAGCTGTTTTTT.

The V gene is TRBV5-6, the J gene TRBJ1-1, with D possibly TRBD1 on 5 matching bases. In germline, CDR1 is SGHDT, CDR2 YYEEEE. The CDR3 spans 13 residues. The V gene lost 5 bases and the J gene lost 7 bases, with 15 bases spanning the gap. Written as DNA, the CDR3 is TGTGCCAGCAGTTCCGACAGAAACCATGAAGCTTTCTTT. Translating gives CASSSDRNHEAFF.

J is TRBJ2-5 and V is TRBV7-6; 7 bases match TRBD2. Per germline, CDR1 SGHVS and CDR2 FNYEAQ. V lost 2 bases, J lost 3 bases, and 3 bases stayed unmatched. This CDR3 is 14 amino acids long. As DNA, the CDR3 is TGTGCCAGCAGCTTATCTCTAGCGGAAGAGACCCAGTACTTC. As protein: CASSLSLAEETQYF.

The rearrangement joins TRBV6-5 to TRBJ1-1; 8 nucleotides line up with TRBD1. The CDR3 is 14 residues long. V was pared by 4 bases and J by 7 bases, with 8 bases of the junction left unmatched. Germline V gene lookup returns CDR1 MNHEY and CDR2 SVGAGI. The CDR3 here is CASSSVTGVVEAFF. The CDR3 region has the DNA TGTGCCAGCAGTTCCGTGACAGGGGTGGTTGAAGCTTTCTTT.

The CDR3: CASSYGQGANSPLHF. CDR3 nucleotide sequence: TGTGCCAGCAGTTACGGGCAGGGGGCAAATTCACCCCTCCACTTT. The rearrangement joins TRBV6-6 to TRBJ1-6, with 8 bases aligning to TRBD1. The CDR3 contains 15 residues. Germline assignment: CDR1 MNHNY and CDR2 SVGAGI (reference sequence). Trimming removed 2 bases from V and 7 bases from J; junction bases left unmatched: 4.

The chain has TRBV29-1 and TRBJ2-2, with 8 bases identical to TRBD1. The CDR3 extends over 14 amino acids. V lost 6 bases, J lost 1 base, and 4 bases stayed unmatched. The germline V gene encodes CDR1 SQVTM and CDR2 ANQGSEA. In nucleotides, the CDR3 is TGCAGCGTGACAGGGGCGGTGAACACCGGGGAGCTGTTTTTT. Encoded protein: CSVTGAVNTGELFF.

The V call is TRBV12-3 or TRBV12-4, the J call TRBJ1-1; the match to TRBD1 covers 8 bases. Trimming removed 1 base from V and 11 bases from J; junction bases left unmatched: 3. The CDR3 extends over 12 amino acids. In nucleotides, the CDR3 is TGTGCCAGCAGTTTAGGGCAGGGGGCGGCTTTCTTT. This sequence encodes CASSLGQGAAFF.

J is TRBJ2-1 and V is TRBV19, with 9 bases identical to TRBD2. This CDR3 region has 16 residues. CDR1 is LNHDA and CDR2 is SQIVND in the germline V gene (reference sequence). Losses at the gene ends were 7 bases for V and 4 bases for J; bases not matched to a gene: 11. This CDR3 is CASTPLASGMYNEQFF. The CDR3 DNA reads TGTGCCAGTACCCCCTTGGCTAGCGGGATGTACAATGAGCAGTTCTTC.

The genes are TRBV25-1 and TRBJ2-2; 8 nucleotides match TRBD1. The CDR3 sequence is 15 residues long. V dropped 7 bases and J dropped 4; count of bases not matched to a gene: 8. Germline CDR1 is MGHDK and CDR2 is SYGVNS. The CDR3 here is CASTRRGLGTGELFF. CDR3 sequence (DNA): TGTGCCAGCACTCGCAGGGGGCTGGGCACCGGGGAGCTGTTTTTT.

The V and J genes are TRBV3-1 (or the pseudogene TRBV3-2) and TRBJ2-7, with 7 bases lining up with TRBD1. V shed 3 bases and J 1 base; nucleotides not matched to a gene: 9. The CDR3 consists of 16 residues. Germline loops: CDR1 LGHDT, CDR2 YNNKEL (reference sequence). The CDR3 region is CASSHSVGQRSYEQYF. The CDR3 bases are TGTGCCAGCAGCCACTCAGTGGGACAGCGTTCCTACGAGCAGTACTTC.